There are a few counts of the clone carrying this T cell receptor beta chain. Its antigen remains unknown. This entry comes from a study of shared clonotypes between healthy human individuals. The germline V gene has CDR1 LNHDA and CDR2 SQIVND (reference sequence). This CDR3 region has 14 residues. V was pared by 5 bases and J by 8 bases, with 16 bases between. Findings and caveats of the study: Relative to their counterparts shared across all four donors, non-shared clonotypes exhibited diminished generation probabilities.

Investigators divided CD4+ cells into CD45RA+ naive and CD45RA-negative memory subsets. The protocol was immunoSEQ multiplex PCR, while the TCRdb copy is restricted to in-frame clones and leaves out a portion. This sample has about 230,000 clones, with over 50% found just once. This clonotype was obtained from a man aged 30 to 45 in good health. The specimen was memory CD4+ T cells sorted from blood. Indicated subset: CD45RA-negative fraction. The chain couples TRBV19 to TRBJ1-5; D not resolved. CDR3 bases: TGTGCCAGTAGTGAGTTCAGTGGGCTGAAGCCCCAGCATTTT. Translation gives CASSEFSGLKPQHF.